The clone carrying this T cell receptor beta chain was seen more than once but under ten times. Its target is not known. TCRdb's table, derived via immunoSEQ multiplex PCR, lists solely in-frame clones and lacks some. This sample has about 1.9 million clones; just under 95% occur once, and the top ten carry approximately 1.7%. These data come from a study of shared clonotypes between healthy human individuals. Overall study: In total, the donors were a couple of women and three men aged 18 to 49.

Study-wide results and caveats: There were few donors, and this limited the genetic and exposure-history diversity represented.

CDR3 length: 15 residues. The junction had 6 bases not matched to a gene; V was cut back by 5 bases and J by 3 bases. In germline, CDR1 is SGHTA, CDR2 FQGTGA. Terminally differentiated effector memory CD45RA+ cells were left out of the naive CD8 fraction, which was CD45RO-negative and positively selected for CCR7. Recent acute infections and vaccinations were absent in the healthy HIV-negative adult donors. Sequenced sample: naive CD8+ T cells from PBMCs. The chain recombines TRBV7-3 with TRBJ2-7, with 11 bases matching TRBD1. The sequence came from a man aged 18 to 30 in good health. Some clones in this sample may be carry-over from other donors' samples. The CDR3: CASSPSGTGGYEQYF. The CDR3 DNA reads as TGTGCCAGCAGCCCTTCAGGGACAGGGGGCTACGAGCAGTACTTC.